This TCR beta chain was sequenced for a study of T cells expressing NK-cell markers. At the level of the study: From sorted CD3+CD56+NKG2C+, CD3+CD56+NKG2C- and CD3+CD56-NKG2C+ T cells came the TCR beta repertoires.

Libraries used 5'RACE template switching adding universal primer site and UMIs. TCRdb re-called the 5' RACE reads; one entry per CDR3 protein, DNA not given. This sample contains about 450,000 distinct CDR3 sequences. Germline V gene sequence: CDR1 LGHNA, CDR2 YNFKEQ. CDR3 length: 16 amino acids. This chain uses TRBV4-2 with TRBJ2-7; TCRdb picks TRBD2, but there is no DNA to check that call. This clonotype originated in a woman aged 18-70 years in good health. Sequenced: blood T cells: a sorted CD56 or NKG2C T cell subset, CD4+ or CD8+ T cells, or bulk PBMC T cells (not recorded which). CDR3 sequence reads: CASSLRQREGRNEQYF.